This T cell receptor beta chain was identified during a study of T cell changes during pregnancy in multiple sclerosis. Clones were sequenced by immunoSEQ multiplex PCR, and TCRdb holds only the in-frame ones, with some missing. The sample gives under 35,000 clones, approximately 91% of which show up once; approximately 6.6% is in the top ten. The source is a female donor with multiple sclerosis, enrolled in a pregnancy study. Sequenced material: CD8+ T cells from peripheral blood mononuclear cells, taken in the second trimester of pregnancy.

The CDR3 DNA reads TGTGCCAGCAGTGACACCGGTATCGGGAGTTGGGGCACCGGGGAGCTGTTTTTT. Translated: CASSDTGIGSWGTGELFF. The gene calls are TRBV6-4 and TRBJ2-2; tentative D call: TRBD2 (6 bases). The CDR3 is made up of 18 amino acids. Trimming removed 2 bases at V and 4 bases at J, with 20 bases between. The germline CDR1 and CDR2 sequences are MRHNA and SNTAGT.